A selection of T cell receptor beta chains follows, all from one sample in a study of vaccination effects on CD4 cells after COVID-19. No antigen is known for these receptors. The assay was immunoSEQ multiplex PCR, and TCRdb's table has in-frame clones only and misses some. Here the sample spans fewer than 85,000 clones, around 70% being singletons. This material consisted of CD4+ T cells from PBMCs cultured without peptide, taken after COVID-19 vaccination. The receptors stem from a human donor who received a COVID-19 vaccine. Each CDR3 is given with its conserved first and last residue. D genes are given only for firm matches. Clone size is stated in some rows and not others, as once, few, many or a class when expanded.

abundance: .
v_gene: TRBV28
d_gene: .
j_gene: TRBJ2-1
CDR3nt: TGTGCCAGCAGTTCGGGGCCTCGCTACAATGAGCAGTTCTTC
CDR3aa: CASSSGPRYNEQFF

abundance: .
v_gene: TRBV12-5
d_gene: TRBD2
j_gene: TRBJ2-2
CDR3nt: TGTGCTAGTGCCCCCTCGAGCGGGGACACCGGGGAGCTGTTTTTT
CDR3aa: CASAPSSGDTGELFF

abundance: few
v_gene: TRBV30
d_gene: .
j_gene: TRBJ1-5
CDR3nt: TGTGCCTGGAGTGACGTGAATGGCGGGGGGTCTCAGCATTTT
CDR3aa: CAWSDVNGGGSQHF

abundance: .
v_gene: TRBV11-2
d_gene: .
j_gene: TRBJ1-2
CDR3nt: TGTGCCAGCAGCCCGGGAACCGGGGATCGCTATGGCTACACCTTC
CDR3aa: CASSPGTGDRYGYTF

abundance: few
v_gene: TRBV7-3
d_gene: .
j_gene: TRBJ2-2
CDR3nt: TGTGCCAGCAGCCCAAACCGGGGAGCGGCCGGGGAGCTGTTTTTT
CDR3aa: CASSPNRGAAGELFF

abundance: once
v_gene: TRBV28
d_gene: .
j_gene: TRBJ2-5
CDR3nt: TGTGCCAGCGGGGGCCACATGAGGGAGACCCAGTACTTC
CDR3aa: CASGGHMRETQYF

abundance: .
v_gene: TRBV4-3
d_gene: .
j_gene: TRBJ1-2
CDR3nt: TGCGCCAGCAGCCAAGATCGGGGGTCCCAGGGTCGGTACACCTTC
CDR3aa: CASSQDRGSQGRYTF

abundance: once
v_gene: TRBV12-5
d_gene: TRBD1
j_gene: TRBJ1-4
CDR3nt: TGTGCTAGTGGTTTCGGGACAGCAAATGAAAAACTGTTTTTT
CDR3aa: CASGFGTANEKLFF

abundance: .
v_gene: TRBV3-1/TRBV3-2
d_gene: TRBD1
j_gene: TRBJ1-2
CDR3nt: TGTGCCAGCAGCCCGACTCCGACAGGGTCTTGGGACTATGGCTACACCTTC
CDR3aa: CASSPTPTGSWDYGYTF

abundance: .
v_gene: TRBV3-1/TRBV3-2
d_gene: .
j_gene: TRBJ1-4
CDR3nt: TGTGCCAGCAGCCAGGCCGGCCTAAAACTGTTTTTT
CDR3aa: CASSQAGLKLFF

abundance: .
v_gene: TRBV10-3
d_gene: TRBD1
j_gene: TRBJ2-3
CDR3nt: TGTGCCATCAGTCCGGGACAGCACACAGATACGCAGTATTTT
CDR3aa: CAISPGQHTDTQYF

abundance: once
v_gene: TRBV7-2
d_gene: .
j_gene: TRBJ2-3
CDR3nt: TGTGCCAGCAGCTTAAGGAAAAGCACAGATACGCAGTATTTT
CDR3aa: CASSLRKSTDTQYF

abundance: .
v_gene: TRBV11-1
d_gene: .
j_gene: TRBJ2-3
CDR3nt: TGTGCCAGCAGCCTTGGCACAACCTCAGATACGCAGTATTTT
CDR3aa: CASSLGTTSDTQYF

abundance: .
v_gene: TRBV9
d_gene: .
j_gene: TRBJ2-4
CDR3nt: TGTGCCAGCAGCGTAGGGAGTTTGAGGGGTCGGGCCAAAAACATTCAGTACTTC
CDR3aa: CASSVGSLRGRAKNIQYF

abundance: .
v_gene: TRBV19
d_gene: .
j_gene: TRBJ2-5
CDR3nt: TGTGCCAGTAGTACAATTCGTAGCCCGGGACTTGGGGGGACCCAGTACTTC
CDR3aa: CASSTIRSPGLGGTQYF

abundance: .
v_gene: TRBV10-3
d_gene: TRBD1
j_gene: TRBJ2-5
CDR3nt: TGTGCCATCAGTGAGTCGCAGACAGGGGTCGGGCAGGAGACCCAGTACTTC
CDR3aa: CAISESQTGVGQETQYF

abundance: .
v_gene: TRBV5-8
d_gene: TRBD2
j_gene: TRBJ2-1
CDR3nt: TGTGCCAGCAGCCGCACCGGGACTAGCTCCTACAATGAGCAGTTCTTC
CDR3aa: CASSRTGTSSYNEQFF

abundance: .
v_gene: TRBV5-1
d_gene: .
j_gene: TRBJ2-3
CDR3nt: TGCGCCAGCAGCCCATGGATTTCAGCTGGAGCAGATACGCAGTATTTT
CDR3aa: CASSPWISAGADTQYF

abundance: .
v_gene: TRBV6-5
d_gene: .
j_gene: TRBJ1-4
CDR3nt: TGTGCCAGCAGTTACTGGGCACAGGGACTAAATGAAAAACTGTTTTTT
CDR3aa: CASSYWAQGLNEKLFF

abundance: .
v_gene: TRBV29-1
d_gene: TRBD1
j_gene: TRBJ2-5
CDR3nt: TGCAGCGTTGAAGGACCAGGGGGCGAGACCCAGTACTTC
CDR3aa: CSVEGPGGETQYF

abundance: .
v_gene: TRBV7-2
d_gene: TRBD2
j_gene: TRBJ2-3
CDR3nt: TGTGCCAGCAGCTTAGCCCCGGGGGGGCTAGATACGCAGTATTTT
CDR3aa: CASSLAPGGLDTQYF

abundance: .
v_gene: TRBV5-1
d_gene: .
j_gene: TRBJ2-1
CDR3nt: TGCGCCAGCAGCTTCCTAGGGGGGAATTCCTACAATGAGCAGTTCTTC
CDR3aa: CASSFLGGNSYNEQFF

abundance: .
v_gene: TRBV9
d_gene: .
j_gene: TRBJ1-3
CDR3nt: TGTGCCAGCAGCGTGGGTGGAAACACCATATATTTT
CDR3aa: CASSVGGNTIYF

abundance: .
v_gene: TRBV24-1
d_gene: .
j_gene: TRBJ1-6
CDR3nt: TGTGCCACCAGTGATTCGGGGCGTAAAAATTCACCCCTCCACTTT
CDR3aa: CATSDSGRKNSPLHF

abundance: .
v_gene: TRBV7-3
d_gene: TRBD2
j_gene: TRBJ2-2
CDR3nt: TGTGCCAGCAGCTTAATCGGGGGGGCAAACACCGGGGAGCTGTTTTTT
CDR3aa: CASSLIGGANTGELFF

abundance: .
v_gene: TRBV6-5
d_gene: .
j_gene: TRBJ1-2
CDR3nt: TGTGCCAGCGTTTCAAATCGCTATGGCTACACCTTC
CDR3aa: CASVSNRYGYTF

abundance: .
v_gene: TRBV14
d_gene: .
j_gene: TRBJ1-1
CDR3nt: TGTGCCAGCAGCCAAGATCGGCTGAGGAGGCTCGACGCTTTCTTT
CDR3aa: CASSQDRLRRLDAFF

abundance: .
v_gene: TRBV7-2
d_gene: TRBD1
j_gene: TRBJ2-5
CDR3nt: TGTGCCAGCAGCTCCGGGACAGGGGTGGGTTGGGCCCAGTACTTC
CDR3aa: CASSSGTGVGWAQYF

abundance: .
v_gene: TRBV7-2
d_gene: .
j_gene: TRBJ2-4
CDR3nt: TGTGCCAGCAGCACCTCCGGGACGGGAAACATTCAGTACTTC
CDR3aa: CASSTSGTGNIQYF

abundance: .
v_gene: TRBV6-2/TRBV6-3
d_gene: TRBD1
j_gene: TRBJ1-6
CDR3nt: TGTGCCAGCAGCTGGGGACAGGGTAGTTCACCCCTCCACTTT
CDR3aa: CASSWGQGSSPLHF

abundance: .
v_gene: TRBV30
d_gene: TRBD1
j_gene: TRBJ2-4
CDR3nt: TGTGCCTGGGGGACAGGGGGGCACATTCAGTACTTC
CDR3aa: CAWGTGGHIQYF

abundance: .
v_gene: TRBV5-1
d_gene: .
j_gene: TRBJ2-5
CDR3nt: TGCGCCAGCAGCCCCAGGGGTAACATAGAGACCCAGTACTTC
CDR3aa: CASSPRGNIETQYF

abundance: .
v_gene: TRBV20-1
d_gene: .
j_gene: TRBJ2-5
CDR3nt: TGCAGTGCTCAGTGGGAGACCCAGTACTTC
CDR3aa: CSAQWETQYF

abundance: .
v_gene: TRBV4-1
d_gene: .
j_gene: TRBJ2-4
CDR3nt: TGCGCCAGCAGCCAGCAATTACTCACGGTAAAAAACATTCAGTACTTC
CDR3aa: CASSQQLLTVKNIQYF

abundance: .
v_gene: TRBV7-2
d_gene: .
j_gene: TRBJ1-5
CDR3nt: TGTGCCAGCAGCTTAGTAGGTCAGCCCCAGCATTTT
CDR3aa: CASSLVGQPQHF

abundance: .
v_gene: TRBV18
d_gene: TRBD2
j_gene: TRBJ2-1
CDR3nt: TGTGCCAGCTCACCCGGGACTAGTCACAATGAGCAGTTCTTC
CDR3aa: CASSPGTSHNEQFF

abundance: .
v_gene: TRBV28
d_gene: .
j_gene: TRBJ1-2
CDR3nt: TGTGCCAGCAGTTTAAGCCGAAACTATGGCTACACCTTC
CDR3aa: CASSLSRNYGYTF

abundance: .
v_gene: TRBV4-1
d_gene: .
j_gene: TRBJ1-5
CDR3nt: TGCGCCAGCAGCCAAGCGGCCGCGGGGGTGAGTCAGCCCCAGCATTTT
CDR3aa: CASSQAAAGVSQPQHF

abundance: .
v_gene: TRBV7-2
d_gene: .
j_gene: TRBJ1-2
CDR3nt: TGTGCCAGCAGCTTTTATGGGAGTGGTAACTATGGCTACACCTTC
CDR3aa: CASSFYGSGNYGYTF

abundance: .
v_gene: TRBV3-1/TRBV3-2
d_gene: .
j_gene: TRBJ1-3
CDR3nt: TGTGCCAGCAGCCAAGACCTCACTAGGGAGGGAAACACCATATATTTT
CDR3aa: CASSQDLTREGNTIYF

abundance: .
v_gene: TRBV4-2
d_gene: TRBD2
j_gene: TRBJ2-2
CDR3nt: TGTGCCAGCAGCCAAGGGGGACTACTTCGGGGGAGAGGGGAGCTGTTTTTT
CDR3aa: CASSQGGLLRGRGELFF

abundance: .
v_gene: TRBV5-6
d_gene: .
j_gene: TRBJ2-5
CDR3nt: TGTGCCAGCAGCTTGAGGATCCAGGCGGAGGGGGCGACCCAGTACTTC
CDR3aa: CASSLRIQAEGATQYF

abundance: .
v_gene: TRBV27
d_gene: .
j_gene: TRBJ2-2
CDR3nt: TGTGCCAGCACCCCCTTTTCGGCAGTAACCGGGGAGCTGTTTTTT
CDR3aa: CASTPFSAVTGELFF

abundance: .
v_gene: TRBV9
d_gene: .
j_gene: TRBJ2-3
CDR3nt: TGTGCCAGCAGTCGACTGGACTTAACAGATACGCAGTATTTT
CDR3aa: CASSRLDLTDTQYF

abundance: .
v_gene: TRBV5-1
d_gene: TRBD1
j_gene: TRBJ1-3
CDR3nt: TGCGCCAGCAGCTTAACCCAGGGGGCTCTCGGAGGAAACACCATATATTTT
CDR3aa: CASSLTQGALGGNTIYF

abundance: .
v_gene: TRBV30
d_gene: TRBD1
j_gene: TRBJ1-2
CDR3nt: TGTGCCTGGAGTGCCCAGACAGGGCTTGGCTACACCTTC
CDR3aa: CAWSAQTGLGYTF

abundance: .
v_gene: TRBV18
d_gene: TRBD1
j_gene: TRBJ1-2
CDR3nt: TGTGCCAGCTCACAGGGACAGGGGGATGGCTACACCTTC
CDR3aa: CASSQGQGDGYTF

abundance: .
v_gene: TRBV6-2/TRBV6-3
d_gene: TRBD2
j_gene: TRBJ2-1
CDR3nt: TGTGCCAGCAGCCCCGGAGGGCGGGGGAGTTACAATGAGCAGTTCTTC
CDR3aa: CASSPGGRGSYNEQFF

abundance: .
v_gene: TRBV27
d_gene: TRBD1
j_gene: TRBJ1-2
CDR3nt: TGTGCCAGCAGTTTGGGACAGGGGTACGGCTACACCTTC
CDR3aa: CASSLGQGYGYTF

abundance: .
v_gene: TRBV10-3
d_gene: TRBD1
j_gene: TRBJ1-1
CDR3nt: TGTGCCATCACCAGGACAGGGAACACTGAAGCTTTCTTT
CDR3aa: CAITRTGNTEAFF

abundance: .
v_gene: TRBV2
d_gene: .
j_gene: TRBJ1-4
CDR3nt: TGTGCCAGCGTCCGGGACCCTGGTGGTGAAAAACTGTTTTTT
CDR3aa: CASVRDPGGEKLFF

abundance: .
v_gene: TRBV6-5
d_gene: .
j_gene: TRBJ1-5
CDR3nt: TGTGCCAGCCGGGTTTATAGCAATCAGCCCCAGCATTTT
CDR3aa: CASRVYSNQPQHF